Given below is one TCR beta chain in context. In the authors' workflow: Amplification of reference gene primers provided the estimated nucleated cell counts. Generated by immunoSEQ multiplex PCR, the TCRdb table keeps only in-frame clones and is missing some. V, J and clone size are those of that table, while D and trimming were read from the DNA. The data hold 130,000 to 150,000 clones, with 70% to 90% observed a single time. Seattle cases were enrolled at active infection and followed longitudinally. The germline gives CDR1 SEHNR, CDR2 FQNEAQ (reference sequence). The CDR3 is 16 residues long. V was clipped by 5 bases and J by 6 bases; unmatched bases: 13. This specimen belongs to a study of blood T cell repertoires in COVID-19. About the study: PBMCs, B-cell-depleted T cells, or T cells provided the cDNA or gDNA that made up the material.

Sequencing was done on a sample of peripheral blood. The gene calls are TRBV7-9 and TRBJ2-3; 8 bases are shared with TRBD2. This TCR was recovered from a woman aged 55-69 years with COVID-19, enrolled during active disease. In nucleotides, the CDR3 is TGTGCCAGCAGCCGTACTGGCGGGGGGCCAGGGGATACGCAGTATTTT. It specifies CASSRTGGGPGDTQYF. The full variable domain, in which reference TRBV7-9 and TRBJ2-3 provide the parts outside the CDR3, is DTGVSQNPRHKITKRGQNVTFRCDPISEHNRLYWYRQTLGQGPEFLTYFQNEAQLEKSRLLSDRFSAERPKGSFSTLEIQRTEQGDSAMYLCASSRTGGGPGDTQYFGPGTRLTVL.